This T cell receptor beta chain was identified in a study of T-cell reconstitution after alpha-beta-depleted transplantation in children (dated by TCRdb to 2015 to 2016). For the wider study: Using TCR repertoire profiling, the study followed T-cell immune reconstitution in a quantitative way in children after TCRalphabeta/CD19-depleted allogeneic hematopoietic cell transplantation.

This sample's treatment or condition label indicates: allogeneic hematopoietic cell transplantation with graft depleted of TCRalphabeta T cells and CD19 B cells. The transplant recipients were children given TCRalphabeta/CD19-depleted allogeneic hematopoietic cell grafts. Beyond this particular receptor, the publication reports: Over the following months the frequencies of hyperexpanded clones went down, and after one year T-cell counts and TCRbeta diversity were mostly credited to newly produced T cells. In some patients, the high TCRbeta diversity seen at day 60 was put down to recipient T cells and intrathymic progenitors that had survived conditioning. Apparently early alphabetaT-cell count recovery about two months after transplant reportedly relied on only several hundred rapidly expanded clones derived from non-depleted graft cells.

The method behind the library was PCR. Sequencing was carried out with an Illumina HiSeq 2500. TCR libraries were prepared with molecular barcoding, using unique molecular identifiers to normalize TCRbeta repertoire quantification. TCRdb reran the public reads through fastp at Q25 and MiXCR, keeping productive beta chains. Rows with a matching CDR3 protein are joined into one entry that keeps the most common DNA and genes. For this sample the table gives around 180,000 distinct CDR3 sequences, of which 8.5% to 14% were detected only once. About 13% of the sample is taken by the ten largest. Sequences SGHAT (CDR1) and FQNNGV (CDR2) are obtained from the germline V gene. Counted from cysteine to phenylalanine, this CDR3 has 16 amino acids. The only DNA kept is the CDR3, 48 bases in frame from the first base. V is clipped by 1 base and J by 10 bases, and the sequence between their germline boundaries is 22 bases long.

A remark on this clonotype: Its antigen is unknown. The input lacks base qualities; no much larger clone sits a single base away.

The chain employs TRBV11-2 and TRBJ1-1, and possibly TRBD1, on 5 matching bases. The TCR was taken from a boy younger than 10 with acute myeloid leukemia, due to receive a stem cell transplant. The specimen was PBMCs, collected before TCRalphabeta/CD19-depleted stem cell transplant. The DNA sequence is TGTGCCAGCAGCTTAGCCCTCCAGGGACCAATGGACGCAGCTTTCTTT. Translated, it reads CASSLALQGPMDAAFF.